This T cell receptor (beta chain) comes out of a study of blood T cells in healthy people across ages. Concerning this clonotype itself: Its antigen is still unknown.

Points from the study as a whole: In older individuals, TCR beta diversity per million T cells was lower, falling roughly linearly with age.

The second PCR ran roughly 7 to 11 cycles with a sample-barcoded 5' primer and J-beta primers. In TCRdb, the 5' RACE reads were re-called with MiXCR into one record per CDR3 protein. The data hold 750,000 to 850,000 distinct CDR3 sequences, with around 25% observed a single time. CDR3 size: 12 residues. Germline V gene lookup returns CDR1 SQVTM and CDR2 ANQGSEA. V was shortened by 4 bases and J by 7 bases, with 10 bases between the two germline ends. These same data were also listed under a study on T cells of mothers and their children. That paper states: At a rate of 1.5 ug per 15 ul, cDNA synthesis received all of the extracted RNA.

This TCR derives from a boy younger than 18 in good health. The sequencing input was blood. This sequence joins TRBV29-1 and TRBJ2-2; D tentatively reads TRBD1 or TRBD2 (5 bases each). CDR3 nucleotide sequence: TGCAGCGTTGTGGGGGAGAGCGGGGAGCTGTTTTTT. Residues: CSVVGESGELFF.